Listed here is a single T cell receptor (beta chain). No antigen is known for it. The CDR3 has 15 residues. J lost 8 bases, V lost 6 bases, and 9 bases had no gene match. In germline, CDR1 is SNHLY, CDR2 FYNNEI. These data come from a study of T cell responses to AZD1222 COVID-19 vaccine. Clones were sequenced by immunoSEQ multiplex PCR, and TCRdb holds only the in-frame ones, with some missing. The sample holds under 200,000 clones, 90% to 95% seen once. Overall study results and limits: Of the AZD1222 recipients, only 5 to 7 were seropositive at baseline. Repertoire samples came only from after the peak T cell response. Compared with day 0, the breadth and depth of the Spike-specific TCR repertoire rose significantly after two doses of AZD1222. Females made up more of the donors, who were largely white British, and clonal diversity may have come out too low.

Sequencing was performed on peripheral blood, taken on day 0 of AZD1222 vaccination. The chain recombines TRBV2 with TRBJ1-4; 10 bases are a match to TRBD1. The clonotype comes from an adult in good health. CDR3 DNA: TGTGCCAGCAGGAGGGACAGGGGTTTTGAGGAAAAACTGTTTTTT. It is translated as CASRRDRGFEEKLFF.